The 24 T cell receptor beta chains given below trace back to one sample, sequenced in a study of a mutant IDH1 vaccine in newly diagnosed glioma. No antigen has been assigned to these receptors. The time point was: week 11, during vaccination. Doses of 300 ug of mutant IDH1 20-mer peptide were given with topical imiquimod. Assay: immunoSEQ multiplex PCR; the TCRdb copy retains only in-frame clones and omits some. The table has around 57,000 clones, about 88% seen once; the top ten hold under 2%. Sequenced here: PBMCs, sampled from a glioma patient whose treatment included an IDH1 peptide vaccine. The receptors were sampled from a man aged 40-49 years with glioma.

The chain has TRBV29-1 and TRBJ2-1; 9 nucleotides match TRBD2. Germline loops: CDR1 SQVTM, CDR2 ANQGSEA. J lost 5 bases, V lost 4 bases, and 3 bases had no gene match. This CDR3 region has 13 residues. CDR3 sequence: CSVALAGNNEQFF. Written as DNA, the CDR3 is TGCAGCGTTGCGCTAGCGGGGAACAATGAGCAGTTCTTC.

V gene TRBV4-1 combines with J gene TRBJ2-1; a possible D gene is TRBD2 (6 bases). CDR3 length: 17 amino acids. Per germline, CDR1 MGHRA and CDR2 YSYEKL. V lost 0 bases and J lost 0, with 12 bases in between. The CDR3 DNA follows: TGCGCCAGCAGCCAAGAACGACGGGGGAGCTCCTACAATGAGCAGTTCTTC. This codes for CASSQERRGSSYNEQFF.

CDR3 nucleotide sequence: TGTGCCAGCAGTAAGACCGGGCGGGTCAATGAGCAGTTCTTC. Its protein product is CASSKTGRVNEQFF. The chain uses TRBV25-1 and TRBJ2-1, with D perhaps TRBD2 (5 bases). The CDR3 extends over 14 amino acids. In germline, CDR1 is MGHDK, CDR2 SYGVNS. Trimming took off 5 bases at V and 6 bases at J, with 14 bases between the two ends.

This clone showed up many times. The J gene is TRBJ1-2, the V gene TRBV5-4; D call uncertain. This CDR3 is 13 amino acids long. Trimming took off 4 bases at V and 6 bases at J, with 13 bases between the two ends. Germline CDR1 is SGHNT and CDR2 is YYREEE (reference sequence). The CDR3 loop reads CASSLGRIDGYTF. The CDR3, as DNA: TGTGCCAGCAGCCTTGGTAGGATCGATGGCTACACCTTC.

The chain combines TRBV28 with TRBJ2-4; 7 bases agree with TRBD1. This CDR3 is built from 14 residues. The germline V gene encodes CDR1 MDHEN and CDR2 SYDVKM. V was pared by 5 bases and J by 6 bases, with 7 bases of the junction left unmatched. The CDR3 DNA reads TGTGCCAGCAGTCCCGGGACAGTCGGAAACATTCAGTACTTC. Its protein product is CASSPGTVGNIQYF.

The chain uses TRBV6-5 and TRBJ1-2; D perhaps matches TRBD1 (6 bases). This CDR3 spans 14 amino acids. V lost 5 bases to trimming and J lost 1 base, with 11 bases between them. Germline V lookup: CDR1 MNHEY, CDR2 SVGAGI. The CDR3 reads CASSTTRGNYGYTF. The DNA for the CDR3 is TGTGCCAGCAGTACTACCAGGGGTAACTATGGCTACACCTTC.

V usage is TRBV5-4 and J usage is TRBJ2-2, with TRBD1 identical over 10 bases. Germline V lookup: CDR1 SGHNT, CDR2 YYREEE (reference sequence). The CDR3 totals 15 residues. The trim removed 4 bases at V and 3 bases at J, leaving 3 bases unmatched. The DNA for the CDR3 is TGTGCCAGCAGCGGGACAGGGGCCTACACCGGGGAGCTGTTTTTT. This encodes CASSGTGAYTGELFF.

The chain uses TRBV5-8 and TRBJ2-3; TRBD2 might be the D (7 bases). The CDR3 totals 16 residues. V was shortened by 4 bases and J by 6 bases, with 21 bases between the two germline ends. CDR1 and CDR2 (germline): SGHTS, YDEGEE. CDR3 nucleotides: TGTGCCAGCAGCCCGAGGGCCCTCGCGGGGGCTGATACGCAGTATTTT. This translates into CASSPRALAGADTQYF.

This chain joins TRBV7-2 and TRBJ1-4; no clear D gene. The CDR3 extends over 14 amino acids. Trimming shortened V by 5 bases and J by 4 bases, and 11 bases separated the two germline ends. In germline, CDR1 is SGHTA, CDR2 FQGNSA. The CDR3 bases are TGTGCCAGCAGCCAGGACGGGAATAATGAAAAACTGTTTTTT. It yields the protein CASSQDGNNEKLFF.

The genes are TRBV14 and TRBJ1-2; no reliable D call. This CDR3 has 15 residues. Germline CDR1 is SGHDN and CDR2 is FVKESK. Trimming removed 0 bases at V and 0 bases at J, with 8 bases between. This CDR3 is CASSQDLLANYGYTF. DNA for the CDR3: TGTGCCAGCAGCCAAGATCTTTTGGCTAACTATGGCTACACCTTC.

The chain is built from TRBV7-8 and TRBJ2-7; 8 nucleotides match TRBD2. The V gene end was trimmed by 5 bases and the J gene end by 0 bases; junction bases not matched to a gene: 6. There are 15 residues in the CDR3. Germline lookup yields CDR1 SGHVS and CDR2 FQNEAQ. The CDR3 DNA follows: TGTGCCAGCAGCCCATGGACTAGCAGCTCCTACGAGCAGTACTTC. This codes for CASSPWTSSSYEQYF.

This chain uses TRBV21-1 with TRBJ2-3. TRBV21-1 is termed a pseudogene. The CDR3 runs 14 residues. The CDR3 protein is CASSKGQKADTQYF. For the CDR3, the DNA is TGTGCCAGCAGCAAAGGGCAGAAGGCAGATACGCAGTATTTT.

This sequence joins TRBV7-2 and TRBJ2-3; D is ambiguous. The CDR3 spans 12 residues. Germline CDR1 is SGHTA and CDR2 is FQGNSA. V shed 3 bases and J shed 4 bases, with 5 bases lying between them. CDR3 region: CASSFGSDTQYF. The CDR3 DNA follows: TGTGCCAGCAGCTTCGGGTCAGATACGCAGTATTTT.

The sample holds a few counts of this clone. The V gene is TRBV7-2, the J gene TRBJ2-6, with D perhaps matching TRBD2 (6 bases). Germline CDR1 reads SGHTA; CDR2 reads FQGNSA. The CDR3 consists of 15 residues. The V end lost 5 bases, the J end lost 0 bases, and 8 bases lay between the germline ends. CDR3 bases: TGTGCCAGCAGCCCCGGGGGCTCTGGGGCCAACGTCCTGACTTTC. Protein: CASSPGGSGANVLTF.

The chain recombines TRBV10-3 with TRBJ2-7; 7 bases are a match to TRBD2. The CDR3 has 15 amino acids. Per germline, CDR1 ENHRY and CDR2 SYGVKD. The J segment lost 5 bases and the V segment lost 3 bases, leaving 10 bases of the junction unmatched. Written as DNA, the CDR3 is TGTGCCATCAGTGACCCGGGGACTACTCGGGACGAGCAGTACGTC. Translating gives CAISDPGTTRDEQYV.

This clone was counted a few times. The chain is built from TRBV7-2 and TRBJ1-1; no clear D gene. There are 11 residues in the CDR3. The germline gives CDR1 SGHTA, CDR2 FQGNSA. The V end lost 2 bases, the J end lost 10 bases, and 8 bases lay between the germline ends. Here the CDR3 DNA reads TGTGCCAGCAGCTTATACCGGGGAGCTTTCTTT. Encoded protein: CASSLYRGAFF.

The J gene is TRBJ2-3, the V gene TRBV5-6, with D perhaps matching TRBD1 or TRBD2 (5 bases each). CDR3 size: 16 residues. From germline, CDR1 is SGHDT and CDR2 YYEEEE. Trimming stripped 4 bases from V and 0 bases from J, with 15 bases between. The CDR3 spells CASSRPGTASTDTQYF. CDR3 DNA sequence: TGTGCCAGCAGCCGACCCGGGACGGCCAGCACAGATACGCAGTATTTT.

The chain carries TRBV4-1 and TRBJ2-3; 10 nucleotides align to TRBD1. Unmatched junction bases numbered 4, after V lost 4 bases and J lost 3 bases. Germline CDR1 and CDR2: MGHRA and YSYEKL. The CDR3 is 15 amino acids. CDR3 nucleotide sequence: TGCGCCAGCAGCCCTCAGGGACAGGGGACAGATACGCAGTATTTT. It yields the protein CASSPQGQGTDTQYF.

The rearrangement joins TRBV9 to TRBJ2-7, with D perhaps assigned TRBD1 or TRBD2 (5 bases each). Trimming cost V 4 bases and J 3 bases, with 14 bases left between them. This CDR3 is built from 14 residues. CDR1 SGDLS and CDR2 YYNGEE come from the germline V gene. The CDR3 protein is CASSIGTGDYEQYF. The CDR3 DNA is TGTGCCAGCAGCATCGGGACGGGTGACTACGAGCAGTACTTC.

In this sample, this clone turned up a few times. This rearrangement joins TRBV27 to TRBJ1-2; 9 bases are a match to TRBD1. Trimming took 5 bases from V and 1 from J; bases not matched to a gene: 5. The CDR3 spans 15 residues. The germline V gene has CDR1 MNHEY and CDR2 SMNVEV (reference sequence). CDR3 DNA: TGTGCCAGCAGTAATCCGGACAGGGGTAACTATGGCTACACCTTC. This gives the protein CASSNPDRGNYGYTF.

The rearrangement joins TRBV14 to TRBJ2-3; D call uncertain. The CDR3 extends over 14 amino acids. Germline values: CDR1 SGHDN, CDR2 FVKESK. V dropped 1 base and J dropped 1 base, with 6 bases sitting between them. Here the CDR3 reads CASSQGSRTDTQYF. The CDR3 DNA is TGTGCCAGCAGCCAAGGGTCTCGCACAGATACGCAGTATTTT.

This chain connects TRBV6-1 to TRBJ2-7, with D possibly being TRBD2 (6 bases). The V and J ends lost 10 bases and 5 bases respectively, with 18 bases between them. Germline assignment: CDR1 MNHNS and CDR2 SASEGT. This CDR3 spans 13 amino acids. Here the CDR3 reads CAILRDSQDEQYV. CDR3 coding DNA: TGTGCCATCCTCCGGGACTCCCAGGACGAGCAGTACGTC.

The chain is built from TRBV28 and TRBJ1-5; TRBD1 matches 8 bases. Per germline, CDR1 MDHEN and CDR2 SYDVKM. With 7 bases clipped from V and 2 bases from J, the junction kept 25 bases outside the gene matches. The CDR3 sequence is 21 residues long. CDR3 loop: CASTLTPGGGGHGGGNQPQHF. For the CDR3, the DNA is TGTGCCAGCACCCTGACTCCAGGGGGCGGGGGTCATGGTGGGGGCAATCAGCCCCAGCATTTT.

This chain joins TRBV28 and TRBJ2-1; D call uncertain. Germline loops: CDR1 MDHEN, CDR2 SYDVKM. Trimming took off 1 base at V and 7 bases at J, with 5 bases between the two ends. The CDR3 contains 12 residues. This CDR3 is CASSLSLNEQFF. The CDR3 DNA reads TGTGCCAGCAGTTTATCCCTTAATGAGCAGTTCTTC.